One sample yielded the 18 T cell receptor beta chains listed below, sequenced in a study of T cells in Graves' hyperthyroidism and ophthalmopathy. RNA transcripts gave rise to amplified TCR beta CDR3 regions. First-round RT-PCR of the TCR CDR3 relied on the HTBI primer set. MiXCR, applied by TCRdb to the multiplex PCR reads, yields one record per CDR3 protein. Here the sample spans under 400,000 distinct CDR3 sequences, approximately 25% being singletons. The specimen sequenced was blood. These receptor sequences come from a man between 50 and 59 years old with Graves' hyperthyroidism.

This clonotype was picked up a small number of times. The chain recombines TRBV10-3 with TRBJ1-2, with D possibly TRBD1 on 6 matching bases. The CDR3 is made up of 16 amino acids. Trimming took off 0 bases at V and 4 bases at J, with 15 bases between the two ends. CDR1 is ENHRY and CDR2 is SYGVKD in the germline V gene. CDR3 DNA: TGTGCCATCAGTGAGTCGTTTAGGGGGTCTGGCTATGGCTACACCTTC. As protein: CAISESFRGSGYGYTF.

This clonotype was picked up many times. The rearrangement links TRBV30 to TRBJ2-1; TRBD2 matches 7 bases. The germline CDR1 and CDR2 sequences are GTSNPN and SVGIG (reference sequence). V was clipped by 2 bases and J by 9 bases; unmatched bases: 16. This CDR3 region has 16 residues. The CDR3 protein is CAWSKGSGLGSAEQFF. In nucleotides, the CDR3 is TGTGCCTGGAGTAAAGGGTCTGGACTAGGGTCTGCTGAGCAGTTCTTC.

The rearrangement links TRBV5-6 to TRBJ2-5; 14 bases fit TRBD2. J lost 4 bases, V lost 3 bases, and 14 bases had no gene match. The CDR3 has 19 residues. Germline V CDR1 and CDR2: SGHDT, YYEEEE. CDR3 region: CASSWRTSGRTSSPETQYF. The CDR3 coding sequence is TGTGCCAGCAGCTGGCGGACTAGCGGGAGGACCTCTTCCCCAGAGACCCAGTACTTC.

Details on this clonotype: A much larger clone sits a single nucleotide away, making a read error possible. V is TRBV28 and J is TRBJ2-5, with D possibly matching TRBD1 (6 bases). The CDR3 is made up of 15 amino acids. Trimming shortened V by 5 bases and J by 3 bases, and 16 bases separated the two germline ends. From germline, CDR1 is MDHEN and CDR2 SYDVKM. The chain's CDR3 is CASSPPPRTEETQYF. Here the CDR3 DNA reads TGTGCCAGCAGTCCCCCCCCCCGGACAGAAGAGACCCAGTACTTC. Filled out from reference TRBV28 and TRBJ2-5, the complete variable domain reads DVKVTQSSRYLVKRTGEKVFLECVQDMDHENMFWYRQDPGLGLRLIYFSYDVKMKEKGDIPEGYSVSREKKERFSLILESASTNQTSMYLCASSPPPRTEETQYFGPGTRLLVL.

This clonotype was seen ten or more times. The CDR3 sequence is CASSSQPYEQYF. The CDR3 bases are TGTGCCAGCAGTTCCCAGCCCTACGAGCAGTACTTC. V is TRBV28 and J is TRBJ2-7; D is uncertain. There are 12 residues in the CDR3. Looked up from germline, CDR1 is MDHEN and CDR2 is SYDVKM. With 4 bases removed from V and 2 bases from J, the gap between germline ends came to 6 bases.

The V and J genes are TRBV14 and TRBJ2-6; no reliable D call. V lost 1 base, J lost 6 bases, and 4 bases lay in between. The CDR3 is 13 amino acids. Germline CDR1 SGHDN, CDR2 FVKESK. The CDR3 is CASSQGQANVLTF. CDR3 in DNA: TGTGCCAGCAGCCAAGGACAGGCCAACGTCCTGACTTTC.

Points on this clonotype: Germline is not matched at one junction end, which may reflect a read error. V gene TRBV5-1 combines with J gene TRBJ1-1, with D unresolved. The CDR3 spans 15 residues. Germline V gives CDR1 SGHRS, CDR2 YFSETQ. CDR3: CTSSEWGEGDTEAFF. The CDR3 nucleotides read TGCACCAGCAGTGAGTGGGGTGAGGGTGACACTGAAGCTTTCTTT.

This clonotype was seen only a few times. V gene TRBV5-1 combines with J gene TRBJ2-7, with 7 bases aligning to TRBD1. The CDR3 extends over 14 amino acids. CDR1 and CDR2 from the germline V gene are SGHRS and YFSETQ. The V gene end was trimmed by 4 bases and the J gene end by 7 bases; junction bases not matched to a gene: 11. As DNA, the CDR3 is TGCGCCAGCAGCGTTCAAGCGGACAGGAAGGAGCAGTACTTC. Its translation: CASSVQADRKEQYF.

The chain links TRBV11-3 to TRBJ1-5, with no clear D. The germline gives CDR1 SGHNT, CDR2 YENEEA. The CDR3 spans 13 residues. V lost 5 bases and J lost 5, with 10 bases in between. The CDR3 loop is CASSRKTDQPQHF. The CDR3 DNA sequence: TGTGCCAGCAGCCGGAAAACAGATCAGCCCCAGCATTTT.

This clonotype appeared a few times. The rearrangement links TRBV7-9 to TRBJ2-4, with D possibly TRBD2 on 6 matching bases. The V gene lost 5 bases and the J gene lost 5 bases, with 10 bases spanning the gap. The germline V gene encodes CDR1 SEHNR and CDR2 FQNEAQ (reference sequence). This CDR3 has 13 amino acids. CDR3 nucleotides: TGTGCCAGCAGCCGGGGGTCCGAAAACATTCAGTACTTC. Translating it yields CASSRGSENIQYF.

This clonotype showed up just a few times. The V gene is TRBV18, the J gene TRBJ2-2; D might be TRBD1 (6 bases). The V end was cut by 2 bases, the J end by 4 bases, with 14 bases between. CDR3 length: 16 residues. Germline-derived CDR1 and CDR2 are KGHSH and LQKENI. The DNA for the CDR3 is TGTGCCAGCTCACCAACGCAGGGGCGAACCACCGGGGAGCTGTTTTTT. Encoded protein: CASSPTQGRTTGELFF.

J is TRBJ1-2 and V is TRBV29-1, with a tentative D call TRBD1 (5 bases). Trimming cost V 4 bases and J 5 bases, with 11 bases left between them. Germline-derived CDR1 and CDR2 are SQVTM and ANQGSEA. There are 12 residues in the CDR3. The CDR3 DNA follows: TGCAGCGTTGCAGGGAGGTTTTATGGCTACACCTTC. Translation: CSVAGRFYGYTF. Based on the CDR3 plus reference TRBV29-1 and TRBJ1-2, the full variable domain is SAVISQKPSRDICQRGTSLTIQCQVDSQVTMMFWYRQQPGQSLTLIATANQGSEATYESGFVIDKFPISRPNLTFSTLTVSNMSPEDSSIYLCSVAGRFYGYTFGSGTRLTVV.

This clonotype was picked up a small number of times. The chain recombines TRBV29-1 with TRBJ1-2; D gene unclear. V was cut by 0 bases and J by 7 bases, with 9 bases left in between. The germline V gene has CDR1 SQVTM and CDR2 ANQGSEA. The CDR3 covers 12 residues. This chain's CDR3 is CSVEDGPFGYTF. As DNA, the CDR3 is TGCAGCGTTGAAGATGGGCCGTTTGGCTACACCTTC.

This clonotype has a handful of counts. The chain recombines TRBV6-1 with TRBJ1-1; D is unresolved. The germline gives CDR1 MNHNS, CDR2 SASEGT. CDR3 length: 15 amino acids. Trimming removed 2 bases at V and 1 base at J, with 11 bases between. CDR3: CASSENLGRNTEAFF. CDR3 coding DNA: TGTGCCAGCAGTGAAAATCTGGGGAGGAACACTGAAGCTTTCTTT.

This clonotype was picked up a small number of times. The rearrangement uses TRBV14 and TRBJ2-5; tentatively, D is TRBD1 or TRBD2 (6 bases each). This CDR3 has 14 residues. Germline CDR1 and CDR2: SGHDN and FVKESK. Trimming took off 1 base at V and 5 bases at J, with 11 bases between the two ends. The CDR3 protein is CASSQGGGSETQYF. The CDR3 DNA sequence: TGTGCCAGCAGCCAAGGAGGGGGGAGTGAGACCCAGTACTTC.

This chain links TRBV6-2 or TRBV6-3 with TRBJ1-5, with a possible D match to TRBD1 (6 bases). The CDR3 sequence is 13 residues long. Per germline, CDR1 MNHEY and CDR2 SVGEGT. V was clipped by 2 bases and J by 7 bases, with 9 bases between them. DNA for the CDR3: TGTGCCAGCAGTTACCGGGGGCTACAGCCCCAGCATTTT. Protein product: CASSYRGLQPQHF.

The CDR3 nucleotides are TGTGCCTGGACCGATAAAGCCCTCGCTGGAGGCTACACCTTC. Encoded protein: CAWTDKALAGGYTF. The chain is built from TRBV30 and TRBJ1-2, with D hard to call. Trimming pared 4 bases from V and 8 bases from J, leaving 20 bases between. The CDR3 has 14 residues. Germline V gene data show CDR1 as GTSNPN and CDR2 as SVGIG (reference sequence).

This clonotype was observed a handful of times. The J gene is TRBJ2-7, the V gene TRBV5-5, with 10 bases lining up with TRBD2. The V segment lost 0 bases and the J segment 3 bases; nucleotides outside the gene matches: 3. Per the germline V gene, CDR1 is SGHKS and CDR2 is YYEKEE (reference sequence). This CDR3 region has 15 residues. CDR3 residues: CASSLGLAGIYEQYF. CDR3 nucleotides: TGTGCCAGCAGCTTGGGACTAGCGGGTATCTACGAGCAGTACTTC.